The entry below gives a single T cell receptor (beta chain) sequence along with its context. This sample is part of a study of blood T cell repertoires in COVID-19. Study context: The samples span acute and convalescent COVID-19 from the United States, Italy and Spain. PBMCs, B-cell-depleted T cells, or T cells were the source of the cDNA or gDNA that made up the material.

In the study's own analysis: Estimates of nucleated cell counts were drawn from the amplification of reference gene primers. Sequencing was performed with immunoSEQ multiplex PCR; in TCRdb, only in-frame clones are kept and a portion is missing. V and J calls and clone size follow that table, whereas D and trimming were derived from the DNA. The table records 200,000 to 250,000 clones, 80% of them present only once. CDR3 size: 15 residues. V lost 6 bases and J lost 2; bases outside the gene matches: 6. Per germline, CDR1 SNHLY and CDR2 FYNNEI. The source material was peripheral blood. This clonotype was obtained from a woman between 65 and 79 years old with acute or convalescent COVID-19. The rearrangement joins TRBV2 to TRBJ2-2; 7 nucleotides line up with TRBD1. The DNA of the CDR3 is TGTGCCAGCAGGGCCGGGACAGCTAACACCGGGGAGCTGTTTTTT. Translation gives CASRAGTANTGELFF. Complete variable domain (other parts from reference TRBV2 and TRBJ2-2): EPEVTQTPSHQVTQMGQEVILRCVPISNHLYFYWYRQILGQKVEFLVSFYNNEISEKSEIFDDQFSVERPDGSNFTLKIRSTKLEDSAMYFCASRAGTANTGELFFGEGSRLTVL.